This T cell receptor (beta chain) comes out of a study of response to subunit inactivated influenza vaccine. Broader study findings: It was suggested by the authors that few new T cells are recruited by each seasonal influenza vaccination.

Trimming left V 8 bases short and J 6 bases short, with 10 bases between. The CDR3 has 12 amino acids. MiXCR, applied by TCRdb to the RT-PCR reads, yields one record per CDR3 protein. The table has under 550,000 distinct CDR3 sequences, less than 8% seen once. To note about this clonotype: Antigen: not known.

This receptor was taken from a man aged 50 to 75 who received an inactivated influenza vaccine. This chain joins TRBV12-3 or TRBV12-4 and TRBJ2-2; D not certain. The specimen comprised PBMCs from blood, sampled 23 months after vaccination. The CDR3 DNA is TGTGCCAGCGGAAACTGGGCCGGGGAGCTGTTTTTT. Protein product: CASGNWAGELFF.